What follows is one T cell receptor (beta chain) and its context. TCRdb's table, derived via immunoSEQ multiplex PCR, lists solely in-frame clones and lacks some. The sample contains more than 2,000,000 clones, approximately 90% of which appear only once. Trimming stripped 5 bases from V and 6 bases from J, with 8 bases between. CDR3 length: 12 amino acids. Germline CDR1 is MNHEY and CDR2 is SVGAGI. The data were obtained in a study of shared clonotypes between healthy human individuals. The chain recombines TRBV6-5 with TRBJ2-1, with D perhaps TRBD1 (6 bases). What was sequenced was naive CD4+ T cells sorted from blood. Subset defined: CD45RA+ positively selected. The clonotype comes from a man in his late teens or twenties in good health. The CDR3 bases are TGTGCCAGCAGTCGGACAGCCAATGAGCAGTTCTTC. Protein product: CASSRTANEQFF.